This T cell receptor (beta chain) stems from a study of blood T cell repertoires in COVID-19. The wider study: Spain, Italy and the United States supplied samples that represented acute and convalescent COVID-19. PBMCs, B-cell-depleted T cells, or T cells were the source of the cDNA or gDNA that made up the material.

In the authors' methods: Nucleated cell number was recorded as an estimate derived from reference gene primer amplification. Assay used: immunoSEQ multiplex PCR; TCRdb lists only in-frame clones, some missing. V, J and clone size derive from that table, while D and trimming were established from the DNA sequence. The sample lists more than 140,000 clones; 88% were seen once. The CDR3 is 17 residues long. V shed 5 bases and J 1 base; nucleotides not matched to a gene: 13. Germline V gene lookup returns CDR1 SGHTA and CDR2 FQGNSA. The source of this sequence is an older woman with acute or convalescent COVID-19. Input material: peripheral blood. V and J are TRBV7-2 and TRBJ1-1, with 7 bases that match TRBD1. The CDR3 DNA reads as TGTGCCAGCAGCCCGGGGCCTTACAGGGGACCGAACACTGAAGCTTTCTTT. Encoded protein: CASSPGPYRGPNTEAFF.